The 16 T cell receptor beta chains reported below all come from one sample, sequenced in a study of blood T cell repertoires in COVID-19. Libraries were prepared by immunoSEQ multiplex PCR; TCRdb keeps only in-frame clonotypes and omits some of them. The data show about 290,000 clones, 70% to 90% seen once. The sequencing sample was made of peripheral blood. These receptors were collected from a woman between 45 and 65 years old with active or convalescent COVID-19.

V and J are TRBV27 and TRBJ1-5; TRBD1 is a possible D gene (5 bases). The V gene lost 2 bases and the J gene lost 2 bases, with 19 bases spanning the gap. In germline, CDR1 is MNHEY, CDR2 SMNVEV (reference sequence). The CDR3 contains 18 residues. The CDR3, as DNA: TGTGCCAGCAGTTTAACCGGGACGGGGGGGATAGGCAATCAGCCCCAGCATTTT. Translated: CASSLTGTGGIGNQPQHF.

The CDR3 DNA reads TGCGCCAGCAGCTTGTTCCAGCGGGCTTCCTACGAGCAGTACTTC. Translation: CASSLFQRASYEQYF. The chain links TRBV5-1 to TRBJ2-7, with D tentatively TRBD2 (6 bases). The CDR3 is made up of 15 amino acids. V dropped 1 base and J dropped 1 base, with 12 bases sitting between them. CDR1 and CDR2 from the germline V gene are SGHRS and YFSETQ.

The chain has TRBV5-6 and TRBJ1-3, with D possibly being TRBD1 (6 bases). The CDR3 has 16 residues. V gave up 5 bases and J gave up 2 bases, with 17 bases separating them. The germline CDR1 and CDR2 sequences are SGHDT and YYEEEE. The CDR3 DNA follows: TGTGCCAGCAGTAACTGGCAGGGGAAGGCTGGAAACACCATATATTTT. Translated: CASSNWQGKAGNTIYF. The full variable domain, rest sourced from reference TRBV5-6 and TRBJ1-3, is DAGVTQSPTHLIKTRGQQVTLRCSPKSGHDTVSWYQQALGQGPQFIFQYYEEEERQRGNFPDRFSGHQFPNYSSELNVNALLLGDSALYLCASSNWQGKAGNTIYFGEGSWLTVV.

CDR3 DNA: TGTGCCAGCAGCCCCCGGGGAGTCTACAATGAGCAGTTCTTC. Protein: CASSPRGVYNEQFF. The V call is TRBV7-8, the J call TRBJ2-1, with a weak D call TRBD2 (5 bases). In germline, CDR1 is SGHVS, CDR2 FQNEAQ. V gave up 5 bases and J gave up 3 bases, with 11 bases separating them. The CDR3 loop spans 14 amino acids.

This chain links TRBV6-1 with TRBJ1-2; D not resolved. Germline CDR1 MNHNS, CDR2 SASEGT. The CDR3 has 13 residues. V gave up 1 base and J gave up 4 bases, with 7 bases separating them. The CDR3 bases are TGTGCCAGCAGTGAAGTTATCAGCTATGGCTACACCTTC. Its translation is CASSEVISYGYTF.

The rearrangement joins TRBV5-1 to TRBJ1-2, with D possibly being TRBD1 (5 bases). Looked up from germline, CDR1 is SGHRS and CDR2 is YFSETQ. This CDR3 comprises 15 residues. V gave up 0 bases and J gave up 0 bases, with 9 bases separating them. Written as DNA, the CDR3 is TGCGCCAGCAGCTTGGGCGGGGGGTCTAACTATGGCTACACCTTC. As protein: CASSLGGGSNYGYTF.

This chain uses TRBV3-1 (or the pseudogene TRBV3-2) with TRBJ2-5, with a tentative D call TRBD1 (6 bases). The CDR3 has 14 residues. V was trimmed by 5 bases and J by 2 bases, leaving 12 bases between them. Germline CDR1 and CDR2: LGHDT and YNNKEL (reference sequence). The CDR3 here is CASSYWTEQETQYF. As DNA, the CDR3 is TGTGCCAGCAGCTATTGGACAGAACAAGAGACCCAGTACTTC.

V usage is TRBV29-1 and J usage is TRBJ1-2; the D is unclear. Germline-derived CDR1 and CDR2 are SQVTM and ANQGSEA. The germline V and J ends were trimmed by 4 bases and 2 bases, with 14 bases remaining between them. This CDR3 comprises 14 residues. The chain's CDR3 is CSVGFQALNYGYTF. In DNA form, the CDR3 reads TGCAGCGTTGGTTTCCAAGCCCTAAACTATGGCTACACCTTC.

The chain has TRBV18 and TRBJ2-3; no clear D. Germline lookup yields CDR1 KGHSH and CDR2 LQKENI. This CDR3 comprises 19 residues. V gave up 3 bases and J gave up 4 bases, with 26 bases separating them. The DNA for the CDR3 is TGTGCCAGCTCACCGATGGGCCCCTCCCCCAGCTTTTTAGCAGATACGCAGTATTTT. This translates into CASSPMGPSPSFLADTQYF.

The chain has TRBV6-5 and TRBJ1-3; D ambiguous. Germline V gene sequence: CDR1 MNHEY, CDR2 SVGAGI. Trimming took 7 bases from V and 2 from J, leaving 12 bases between them. The CDR3 length is 14 residues. CDR3 DNA: TGTGCCAGCAACCCCGCGAGCGCTGGAAACACCATATATTTT. As protein: CASNPASAGNTIYF.

As concerns this clone: This sample includes further DNA sequences coding for the same CDR3. The CDR3 loop is CASSRDTQYF. The CDR3 DNA reads as TGTGCCAGCAGTCGAGATACGCAGTATTTT. The V call is TRBV28, the J call TRBJ2-3; D not resolved. This CDR3 is built from 10 residues. Trimming removed 5 bases from V and 5 bases from J, with 2 bases in between. The germline gives CDR1 MDHEN, CDR2 SYDVKM.

The chain links TRBV27 to TRBJ1-3, with a tentative D call TRBD1 (5 bases). This CDR3 region has 14 residues. Germline CDR1 and CDR2: MNHEY and SMNVEV (reference sequence). Trimming stripped 4 bases from V and 5 bases from J, with 12 bases between. The CDR3 DNA reads as TGTGCCAGCAGTTCCAGGGAGGGTAGAAACACCATATATTTT. Encoded protein: CASSSREGRNTIYF.

This clone appeared a single time. The rearrangement uses TRBV5-1 and TRBJ2-1, with 8 nucleotides matching TRBD1. Germline V gives CDR1 SGHRS, CDR2 YFSETQ. The junction had 11 bases not matched to a gene; V was cut back by 0 bases and J by 9 bases. There are 16 residues in the CDR3. The CDR3 loop is CASSLDGQGALAEQFF. CDR3 bases: TGCGCCAGCAGCTTGGACGGTCAGGGGGCACTCGCTGAGCAGTTCTTC.

V and J are TRBV10-1 and TRBJ2-3; possible D gene TRBD2, 6 bases. Trimming shortened V by 3 bases and J by 4 bases, and 11 bases separated the two germline ends. Germline CDR1 is WNHNN and CDR2 is SYGVQD (reference sequence). This CDR3 contains 14 residues. The CDR3 sequence: CASSDGGEADTQYF. Here the CDR3 DNA reads TGCGCCAGCAGTGATGGAGGGGAAGCAGATACGCAGTATTTT.

This chain connects TRBV10-1 to TRBJ1-1, with D hard to call. V was trimmed by 0 bases and J by 4 bases, leaving 6 bases between them. Germline lookup yields CDR1 WNHNN and CDR2 SYGVQD (reference sequence). CDR3 length equals 13 residues. The CDR3 here is CASSESSGTEAFF. The CDR3 DNA follows: TGCGCCAGCAGTGAGTCGTCAGGCACTGAAGCTTTCTTT.

The V call is TRBV5-5, the J call TRBJ2-7, with a weak D call TRBD1 (6 bases). Germline loops: CDR1 SGHKS, CDR2 YYEKEE (reference sequence). The CDR3 length is 15 residues. V lost 0 bases, J lost 0 bases, and 10 bases lay in between. Written as DNA, the CDR3 is TGTGCCAGCAGCTTGGGGGGGCTTAGCTCCTACGAGCAGTACTTC. Encoded protein: CASSLGGLSSYEQYF. Full variable domain (remainder filled in from reference TRBV5-5 and TRBJ2-7): DAGVTQSPTHLIKTRGQQVTLRCSPISGHKSVSWYQQVLGQGPQFIFQYYEKEERGRGNFPDRFSARQFPNYSSELNVNALLLGDSALYLCASSLGGLSSYEQYFGPGTRLTVT.